The entry below describes one T cell receptor (beta chain). Data came from immunoSEQ multiplex PCR; TCRdb stores just in-frame clones and leaves some out. The table has 150,000 to 200,000 clones, about 94% seen once; the top ten hold approximately 4%. CDR1 and CDR2 from the germline V gene are ENHRY and SYGVKD. Trimming pared 4 bases from V and 5 bases from J, leaving 5 bases between. The length of the CDR3 is 12 residues. These data come from a study of control samples from healthy donors and cancer patients. This chain uses TRBV10-3 with TRBJ1-4, with D unclear. The source of this sequence is a woman aged 55-69 years in good health. The source material was blood. CDR3: CAISGMNEKLFF. The CDR3 region has the DNA TGTGCCATCAGTGGGATGAATGAAAAACTGTTTTTT.